The entry below describes one TCR beta chain. Its antigen remains unknown. This specimen comes from a study of cytomegalovirus exposure and HLA in healthy donors. Amplification used 60 Vbeta primers and 13 Jbeta primers. Produced via immunoSEQ multiplex PCR; TCRdb's table is partial and in-frame only. Of approximately 150,000 clones in the sample, just under 70% are singletons; the top ten hold about 4.7%. Broader study findings: Three CMV-associated chains proved CMV antigen-specific in vitro. In an earlier analysis, about 87% or about 30%: the productive usage of most TCR beta V segments.

This receptor was taken from a man aged 60 to 75 in good health and CMV-seronegative. Sequenced: PBMCs.

CDR3 region: CASSHRQNPPYNEQFF. CDR3 sequence (DNA): TGTGCCAGCAGCCATCGACAGAACCCTCCCTACAATGAGCAGTTCTTC. The J gene is TRBJ2-1, the V gene TRBV7-9; D possibly corresponds to TRBD1 (5 bases). Germline V gene sequence: CDR1 SEHNR, CDR2 FQNEAQ (reference sequence). This CDR3 has 16 residues. V was shortened by 5 bases and J by 2 bases, with 16 bases between the two germline ends.